This TCR beta chain was captured by sequencing in a study of T cell responses to AZD1222 COVID-19 vaccine. The CDR3 contains 12 residues. Per germline, CDR1 SGDLS and CDR2 YYNGEE. Trimming left V 6 bases short and J 2 bases short, with 6 bases between. Clones were sequenced by immunoSEQ multiplex PCR, and TCRdb holds only the in-frame ones, with some missing. The table includes about 120,000 clones, 91% detected once. V and J are TRBV9 and TRBJ1-3, with a tentative D call TRBD1 (6 bases). The origin of this receptor is an adult in good health. Here the sequenced sample was peripheral blood, taken on day 0 of AZD1222 vaccination. CDR3 loop: CASKGAGNTIYF. DNA of the CDR3: TGTGCCAGCAAGGGGGCTGGAAACACCATATATTTT.